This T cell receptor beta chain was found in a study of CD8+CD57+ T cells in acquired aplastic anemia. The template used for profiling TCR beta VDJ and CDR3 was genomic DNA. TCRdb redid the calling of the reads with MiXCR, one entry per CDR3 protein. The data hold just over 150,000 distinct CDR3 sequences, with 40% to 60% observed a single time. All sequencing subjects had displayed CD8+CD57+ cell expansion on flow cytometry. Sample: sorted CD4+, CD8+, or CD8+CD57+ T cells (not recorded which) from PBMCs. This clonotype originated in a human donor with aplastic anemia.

The CDR3 is CASSLGQGGSSPLHF. The DNA for the CDR3 is TGTGCCAGCAGCTTAGGACAGGGAGGTAGTTCACCCCTCCACTTT. This chain uses TRBV7-6 with TRBJ1-6, with 7 bases matching TRBD1. This CDR3 is built from 15 residues. V gave up 1 base and J gave up 9 bases; unmatched junction bases: 6. Germline CDR1 and CDR2: SGHVS and FNYEAQ.